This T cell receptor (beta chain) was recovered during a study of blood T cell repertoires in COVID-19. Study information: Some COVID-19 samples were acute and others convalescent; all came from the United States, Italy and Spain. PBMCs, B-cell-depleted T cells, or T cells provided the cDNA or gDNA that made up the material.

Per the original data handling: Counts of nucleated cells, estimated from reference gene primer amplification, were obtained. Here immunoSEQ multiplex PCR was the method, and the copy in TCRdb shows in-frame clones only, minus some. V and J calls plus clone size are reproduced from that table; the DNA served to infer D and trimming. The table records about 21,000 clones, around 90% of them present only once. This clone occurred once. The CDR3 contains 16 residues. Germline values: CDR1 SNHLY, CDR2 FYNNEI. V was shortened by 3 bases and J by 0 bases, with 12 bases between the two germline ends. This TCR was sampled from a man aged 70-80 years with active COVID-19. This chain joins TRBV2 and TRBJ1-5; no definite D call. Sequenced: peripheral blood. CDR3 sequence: CASSDQSVNSNQPQHF. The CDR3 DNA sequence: TGTGCCAGCAGTGACCAGTCAGTTAATAGCAATCAGCCCCAGCATTTT.